Below, 16 T cell receptor beta chains from the same sample are listed, as sequenced in a study of T-cell memory formation after mild COVID-19. TCRdb analysed the 5' RACE reads with MiXCR anew, one entry per CDR3 protein. The sample lists about 110,000 distinct CDR3 sequences, roughly a sixth seen once, with about 6% in the top ten. Sequenced sample: PBMCs or a T cell subset sorted from them (not recorded which). The receptors shown here come from a man aged 18 to 29 who had mild COVID-19 (a few samples of this study predate the infection). Cell type and time point are not known.

This clonotype has a count of ten or more. CDR3 DNA: TGCGCCAGCAGCCTCAGGGCGCTGAACACTGAAGCTTTCTTT. Its protein product is CASSLRALNTEAFF. The V gene is TRBV4-1, the J gene TRBJ1-1, with D perhaps TRBD1 (5 bases). This CDR3 contains 14 residues. In germline, CDR1 is MGHRA, CDR2 YSYEKL. Trimming took off 4 bases at V and 0 bases at J, with 9 bases between the two ends.

The chain couples TRBV5-1 to TRBJ1-1; a possible D gene is TRBD1 (5 bases). V shed 0 bases and J shed 1 base, with 10 bases lying between them. The CDR3 sequence is 15 residues long. Germline V gives CDR1 SGHRS, CDR2 YFSETQ. CDR3 loop: CASSLAEGWNTEAFF. Written as DNA, the CDR3 is TGCGCCAGCAGCTTGGCCGAGGGGTGGAACACTGAAGCTTTCTTT.

This clonotype was observed a handful of times. This rearrangement joins TRBV18 to TRBJ2-3; TRBD1 matches at 8 bases. With 2 bases clipped from V and 2 bases from J, the junction kept 15 bases outside the gene matches. This CDR3 is 19 amino acids long. Germline CDR1 is KGHSH and CDR2 is LQKENI. The CDR3 loop is CASSPIAGGFKIDTDTQYF. The DNA of the CDR3 is TGTGCCAGCTCACCAATCGCAGGGGGCTTCAAAATCGACACAGATACGCAGTATTTT.

In its sample, this clonotype was seen a few times. The V call is TRBV7-9, the J call TRBJ2-2; D might be TRBD2 (5 bases). This CDR3 region has 16 residues. Germline V gene sequence: CDR1 SEHNR, CDR2 FQNEAQ (reference sequence). Trimming shortened V by 2 bases and J by 6 bases, and 16 bases separated the two germline ends. The CDR3 loop is CASSLFGLRGSGELFF. Here the CDR3 DNA reads TGTGCCAGCAGCTTATTTGGCCTAAGAGGGTCCGGGGAGCTGTTTTTT.

This clonotype was seen only a few times. The chain links TRBV29-1 to TRBJ1-1; a weak D match, TRBD1 (6 bases). The CDR3 has 12 residues. The germline CDR1 and CDR2 sequences are SQVTM and ANQGSEA. Trimming left V 4 bases short and J 5 bases short, with 11 bases between. CDR3 region: CSVVGGLTEAFF. The CDR3 coding sequence is TGCAGCGTTGTTGGGGGGCTGACTGAAGCTTTCTTT.

This sequence joins TRBV29-1 and TRBJ1-6; D possibly corresponds to TRBD1 (6 bases). V lost 5 bases and J 7 bases, leaving 18 bases between the germline ends. Germline values: CDR1 SQVTM, CDR2 ANQGSEA. CDR3 length: 15 residues. The CDR3 region is CSVSLTGRANSPLHF. The CDR3 DNA is TGCAGCGTTTCTCTTACAGGGAGAGCGAATTCACCCCTCCACTTT. Full variable domain (remainder filled in from reference TRBV29-1 and TRBJ1-6): SAVISQKPSRDICQRGTSLTIQCQVDSQVTMMFWYRQQPGQSLTLIATANQGSEATYESGFVIDKFPISRPNLTFSTLTVSNMSPEDSSIYLCSVSLTGRANSPLHFGNGTRLTVT.

This chain uses TRBV30 with TRBJ2-4, with TRBD2 identical over 7 bases. The trim removed 2 bases at V and 8 bases at J, leaving 6 bases unmatched. The CDR3 is made up of 13 amino acids. The V gene's germline CDR1 is GTSNPN and CDR2 SVGIG (reference sequence). CDR3 region: CAWSTGGWDIQYF. In nucleotides, the CDR3 is TGTGCCTGGAGTACCGGGGGGTGGGACATTCAGTACTTC.

This clonotype was detected a few times. The chain links TRBV9 to TRBJ2-3, with D unresolved. With 0 bases removed from V and 1 base from J, the gap between germline ends came to 12 bases. Germline CDR1 reads SGDLS; CDR2 reads YYNGEE. The CDR3 loop spans 16 amino acids. The CDR3 nucleotides are TGTGCCAGCAGCGTAGGAAACGGTGTGGGCACAGATACGCAGTATTTT. Its translation: CASSVGNGVGTDTQYF.

This clonotype came up a few times. The V call is TRBV20-1, the J call TRBJ1-5; D is uncertain. Trimming took off 0 bases at V and 4 bases at J, with 7 bases between the two ends. The length of the CDR3 is 13 residues. Germline V CDR1 and CDR2: DFQATT, SNEGSKA (reference sequence). The CDR3: CSAREVGNQPQHF. In DNA, the CDR3 is TGCAGTGCTAGAGAGGTGGGTAATCAGCCCCAGCATTTT.

This clonotype was observed at least ten times. The chain joins TRBV15 to TRBJ2-3; D not resolved. The germline V and J ends were trimmed by 0 bases and 2 bases, with 0 bases remaining between them. The CDR3 is 12 amino acids. CDR1 is LNHNV and CDR2 is YYDKDF in the germline V gene (reference sequence). The CDR3 sequence is CATSRDTDTQYF. The CDR3 bases are TGTGCCACCAGCAGAGACACAGATACGCAGTATTTT. The full variable domain, rest sourced from reference TRBV15 and TRBJ2-3, is DAMVIQNPRYQVTQFGKPVTLSCSQTLNHNVMYWYQQKSSQAPKLLFHYYDKDFNNEADTPDNFQSRRPNTSFCFLDIRSPGLGDTAMYLCATSRDTDTQYFGPGTRLTVL.

This clonotype was detected a few times. The chain carries TRBV20-1 and TRBJ1-2; D unclear. This CDR3 region has 13 residues. The V gene's germline CDR1 is DFQATT and CDR2 SNEGSKA (reference sequence). V lost 6 bases to trimming and J lost 2 bases, with 13 bases between them. The CDR3 protein is CSAIHLTNYGYTF. CDR3 coding DNA: TGCAGTGCCATACACTTAACCAACTATGGCTACACCTTC.

At least ten counts were recorded for this clonotype. The V gene is TRBV7-2, the J gene TRBJ2-5; 9 positions match TRBD2. Trimming removed 2 bases from V and 4 bases from J; junction bases left unmatched: 8. The CDR3 is 16 amino acids. Germline V gene data show CDR1 as SGHTA and CDR2 as FQGNSA. CDR3 bases: TGTGCCAGCAGCTTAACCAGCGGGGGGCTAGTAGAGACCCAGTACTTC. Protein: CASSLTSGGLVETQYF.

The rearrangement links TRBV7-8 to TRBJ2-7, with D perhaps given as TRBD1 or TRBD2 (7 bases each). CDR3 size: 16 residues. Trimming left V 3 bases short and J 2 bases short, with 17 bases between. CDR1 is SGHVS, CDR2 FQNEAQ, per germline. The CDR3 here is CASSLGGGSVAYEQYF. CDR3 nucleotides: TGTGCCAGCAGCTTGGGAGGGGGCTCGGTCGCCTACGAGCAGTACTTC.

This clonotype was counted between two and nine times. The chain combines TRBV4-1 with TRBJ2-7; 8 nucleotides align to TRBD2. V dropped 0 bases and J dropped 6; count of bases not matched to a gene: 19. Germline V lookup: CDR1 MGHRA, CDR2 YSYEKL. The CDR3 sequence is 19 residues long. The CDR3 coding sequence is TGCGCCAGCAGCCAAGATTTCGGGGCGGGGGGCCAACTCACCCTCGAGCAGTACTTC. Translating it yields CASSQDFGAGGQLTLEQYF.

There are many counts of this clonotype. The genes are TRBV5-1 and TRBJ1-4; perhaps TRBD1 as D (5 bases). CDR3 length: 14 residues. Germline V CDR1 and CDR2: SGHRS, YFSETQ. V was shortened by 0 bases and J by 12 bases, with 15 bases between the two germline ends. The CDR3 DNA is TGCGCCAGCAGCTTGGCAATGTATGGGGGAGAACTGTTTTTT. Translated: CASSLAMYGGELFF.

The rearrangement joins TRBV24-1 to TRBJ1-5, with 7 bases matching TRBD1. J gave up 2 bases and V 9 bases, and 9 bases lay outside the gene matches. This CDR3 contains 15 residues. In germline, CDR1 is KGHDR, CDR2 SFDVKD. CDR3 sequence reads: CATRGGGTGNQPQHF. The CDR3 DNA reads TGTGCCACCCGGGGTGGCGGGACAGGCAATCAGCCCCAGCATTTT.